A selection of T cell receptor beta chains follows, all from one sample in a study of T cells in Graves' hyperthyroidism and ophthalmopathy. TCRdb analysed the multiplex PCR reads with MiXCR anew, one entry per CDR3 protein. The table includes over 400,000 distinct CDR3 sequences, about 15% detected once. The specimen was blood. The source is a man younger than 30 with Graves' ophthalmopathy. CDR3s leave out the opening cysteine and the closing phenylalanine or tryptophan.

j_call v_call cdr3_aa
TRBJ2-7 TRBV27 ASRPLGRDPYEQY
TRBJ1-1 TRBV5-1 ASSLFQGANTEAF
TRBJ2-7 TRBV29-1 SVVDSFSSYEQY
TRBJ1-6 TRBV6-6 ASSYSRGFNYNSPLH
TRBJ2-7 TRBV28 ASSLYREQY
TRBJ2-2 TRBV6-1 ATRRYYANTGELF
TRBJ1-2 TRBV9 ASSGKLGQTLEGYT
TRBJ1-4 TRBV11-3 ASSPVSNEKLF
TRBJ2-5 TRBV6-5 ASSYTSFGETQY
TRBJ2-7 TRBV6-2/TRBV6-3 ASTPRRGGLFNEQY
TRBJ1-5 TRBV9 ASSSTTGGPGQPQH
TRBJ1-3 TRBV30 AWSSMRNTIY
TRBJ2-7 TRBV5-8 ASSPAGQGNEQY
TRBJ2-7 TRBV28 ASRFGGRISYEQY
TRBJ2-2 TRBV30 ARTGSYTGELF
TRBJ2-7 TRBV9 ASSPHAGQAYEQY
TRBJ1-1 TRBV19 ASSTTGFEYTEAF
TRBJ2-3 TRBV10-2 ASSGGGLAGTSTDTQY
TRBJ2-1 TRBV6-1 ASTGTSGSLNNEQF
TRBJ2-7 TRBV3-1 ASSQDPRTGAYEQY
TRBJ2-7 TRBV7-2 ASSLVSTPTYSEQY
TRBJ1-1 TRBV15 ATSRDGGDIRGTEAF
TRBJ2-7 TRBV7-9 ASSLAGQGRPYEQY
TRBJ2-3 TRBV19 ASSITGTGIAGSTDTQY
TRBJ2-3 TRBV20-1 SARPTSGGRGDTQY
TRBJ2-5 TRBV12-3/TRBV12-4 ASSFHLAGGLETQY
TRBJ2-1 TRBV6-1 ASSEVAGWNEQF
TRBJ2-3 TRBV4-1 ASSQGQGGGRDTQY
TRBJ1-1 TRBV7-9 ASRESKPNTEAF
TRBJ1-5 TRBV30 AWNRGKNQPQH
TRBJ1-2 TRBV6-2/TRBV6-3 ASSYPGTGGYT
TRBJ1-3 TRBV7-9 ASSNRDSSGNTIY
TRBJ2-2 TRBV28 ASTHTGTGELF
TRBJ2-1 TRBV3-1 ASNLAGGHNEQF
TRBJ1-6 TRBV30 AWNPQQGNSPLH
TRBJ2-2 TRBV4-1 ASSQVDSLGGELF
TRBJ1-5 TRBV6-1 ASSETLNLAQH
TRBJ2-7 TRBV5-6 ASSLEGVLRLAGGPEQY
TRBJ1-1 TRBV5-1 ASSLEGSPEAF
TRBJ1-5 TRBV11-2 ASSALGVGIQPQH
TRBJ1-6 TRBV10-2 ASRSQGIVSSPYNSPLH
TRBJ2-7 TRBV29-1 SVQGQRTYEQY
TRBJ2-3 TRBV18 ASSPRTSGAPTDTQY
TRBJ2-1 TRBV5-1 ASGLAGHSYNEQF
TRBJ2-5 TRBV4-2 ASSQESIILQETQY
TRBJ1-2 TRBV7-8 ASSFGRDYGYT
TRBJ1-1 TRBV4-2 ASSQRAKATEAF
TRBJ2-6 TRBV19 ASSKGSSGANVLT
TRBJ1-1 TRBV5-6 ASGVGAEAF
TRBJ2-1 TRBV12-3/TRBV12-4 ASSEQGTYNEQF